Listed below are T cell receptor beta chains from one sample, sequenced in a study of graft-versus-host responses after intestinal transplantation. TCRdb's copy holds only in-frame clones and misses some; the assay was immunoSEQ multiplex PCR. The sample carries more than 100,000 clones, over 85% recorded once. No cognate antigen is known for these TCRs. The sample was unstimulated CD8+ T cells sorted from spleen or lymph node cells, taken before intestinal transplant. These receptor sequences come from a human donor who received an intestinal transplant. The CDR3 runs from the conserved cysteine through the conserved F or W. A D gene is named only where the DNA matches it firmly. Rows give clone size only sometimes, using once, few, many, or a class for an expanded clone.

J,D,size,V,CDR3,DNA
TRBJ1-2,TRBD1,-,TRBV27,CASSLSPGQHYGYTF,TGTGCCAGCAGTTTATCCCCGGGACAGCACTATGGCTACACCTTC
TRBJ1-2,-,-,TRBV4-1,CASSASEGDYGYTF,TGCGCCAGCAGCGCCAGCGAGGGGGACTATGGCTACACCTTC
TRBJ2-7,-,-,TRBV6-5,CASSYRDSGYEQYF,TGTGCCAGCAGTTACAGGGACAGCGGGTACGAGCAGTACTTC
TRBJ2-7,TRBD2,once,TRBV4-1,CASSQEPGGAYEQYF,TGCGCCAGCAGCCAAGAACCGGGGGGGGCCTACGAGCAGTACTTC
TRBJ1-1,-,-,TRBV28,CASSRSIWEAFF,TGTGCCAGCAGTCGGAGTATATGGGAAGCTTTCTTT
TRBJ2-1,-,-,TRBV4-2,CASSQERNEQFF,TGTGCCAGCAGCCAAGAAAGGAATGAGCAGTTCTTC
TRBJ2-2,-,-,TRBV7-9,CASSGAENTGELFF,TGTGCCAGCAGCGGAGCGGAGAACACCGGGGAGCTGTTTTTT
TRBJ2-2,-,-,TRBV9,CASSPTGFQDTGELFF,TGTGCCAGCAGCCCCACAGGGTTTCAGGACACCGGGGAGCTGTTTTTT
TRBJ2-3,TRBD2,-,TRBV12-5,CASGLAVGTITDTQYF,TGTGCTAGTGGTTTGGCAGTCGGGACTATCACAGATACGCAGTATTTT
TRBJ2-3,-,-,TRBV12-5,CASGLEAFPDTQYF,TGTGCTAGTGGTCTGGAGGCGTTCCCAGATACGCAGTATTTT
TRBJ2-1,TRBD2,-,TRBV6-1,CASSEAASGGGEQFF,TGTGCCAGCAGTGAGGCAGCTAGCGGGGGCGGGGAGCAGTTCTTC
TRBJ2-6,-,-,TRBV15,CATSKTGHISGANVLTF,TGTGCCACCAGCAAAACAGGGCACATTTCTGGGGCCAACGTCCTGACTTTC
TRBJ2-7,-,-,TRBV2,CASRDHGDLTYEQYF,TGTGCCAGCAGGGACCACGGTGATTTGACCTACGAGCAGTACTTC
TRBJ2-7,-,-,TRBV6-5,CASSPQELSYEQYF,TGTGCCAGCAGTCCGCAGGAACTGTCCTACGAGCAGTACTTC
TRBJ1-6,-,-,TRBV4-1,CASSQFPVPSSYNSPLHF,TGCGCCAGCAGCCAATTCCCCGTGCCGAGCTCCTATAATTCACCCCTCCACTTT
TRBJ1-1,-,once,TRBV5-1,CASRAPPGGALLGTEAFF,TGCGCCAGCAGAGCACCCCCAGGAGGGGCCCTCTTGGGCACTGAAGCTTTCTTT
TRBJ1-3,TRBD1,-,TRBV4-1,CASSFGQADTIYF,TGCGCCAGCAGCTTTGGACAGGCGGACACCATATATTTT
TRBJ1-1,-,-,TRBV7-9,CASSPPVGDTEAFF,TGTGCCAGCAGCCCGCCGGTTGGTGACACTGAAGCTTTCTTT
TRBJ1-1,-,-,TRBV21-1,CASSKDVRRPYEAFF,TGTGCCAGCAGCAAAGACGTCCGCCGTCCTTATGAAGCTTTCTTT
TRBJ1-1,TRBD1,-,TRBV7-2,CASIETGGGTEAFF,TGTGCCAGCATCGAGACAGGGGGCGGCACTGAAGCTTTCTTT
TRBJ1-6,-,-,TRBV11-3,CASSLGGTWSYNSPLHF,TGTGCCAGCAGCCTCGGGGGGACGTGGTCCTATAATTCACCCCTCCACTTT
TRBJ2-5,-,-,TRBV7-9,CASSLGGVETQYF,TGTGCCAGCAGCTTGGGGGGAGTAGAGACCCAGTACTTC
TRBJ1-2,-,-,TRBV15,CATSRDRGQGRGYTF,TGTGCCACCAGCAGAGACCGCGGGCAGGGCCGCGGCTACACCTTC
TRBJ2-1,-,-,TRBV27,CASIRRAGYNEQFF,TGTGCCAGCATCCGCCGAGCTGGCTACAATGAGCAGTTCTTC
TRBJ2-7,-,-,TRBV15,CATSRPGLKGYEQYF,TGTGCCACCAGCAGACCGGGGCTGAAGGGCTACGAGCAGTACTTC
TRBJ1-1,-,-,TRBV19,CASSPNLVMNTEAFF,TGTGCCAGTAGTCCCAATCTCGTGATGAACACTGAAGCTTTCTTT
TRBJ2-2,-,-,TRBV4-1,CASRATGELFF,TGCGCCAGCAGGGCCACCGGGGAGCTGTTTTTT
TRBJ1-2,-,-,TRBV9,CASSVAAGDGYTF,TGTGCCAGCAGCGTAGCGGCGGGAGATGGCTACACCTTC
TRBJ2-7,TRBD1,-,TRBV14,CASSQDYGTGARAYDEQYF,TGTGCCAGCAGCCAAGATTATGGGACAGGGGCGCGTGCTTATGACGAGCAGTACTTC
TRBJ2-7,-,-,TRBV11-2,CASSLGIYEQYF,TGTGCCAGCAGCTTAGGCATCTACGAGCAGTACTTC
TRBJ2-2,-,-,TRBV6-1,CAGSEWQENTGELFF,TGTGCCGGCAGTGAATGGCAGGAAAACACCGGGGAGCTGTTTTTT
TRBJ2-4,-,-,TRBV4-1,CASSQERGGAKNIQYF,TGCGCCAGCAGCCAAGAACGGGGCGGAGCTAAAAACATTCAGTACTTC
TRBJ2-1,TRBD2,-,TRBV5-6,CASSLVAGGPPDEQFF,TGTGCCAGCAGCTTGGTAGCGGGGGGGCCCCCCGATGAGCAGTTCTTC
TRBJ2-7,TRBD1,-,TRBV7-8,CASSLRGHHEQYF,TGTGCCAGCAGCTTAAGGGGGCATCACGAGCAGTACTTC